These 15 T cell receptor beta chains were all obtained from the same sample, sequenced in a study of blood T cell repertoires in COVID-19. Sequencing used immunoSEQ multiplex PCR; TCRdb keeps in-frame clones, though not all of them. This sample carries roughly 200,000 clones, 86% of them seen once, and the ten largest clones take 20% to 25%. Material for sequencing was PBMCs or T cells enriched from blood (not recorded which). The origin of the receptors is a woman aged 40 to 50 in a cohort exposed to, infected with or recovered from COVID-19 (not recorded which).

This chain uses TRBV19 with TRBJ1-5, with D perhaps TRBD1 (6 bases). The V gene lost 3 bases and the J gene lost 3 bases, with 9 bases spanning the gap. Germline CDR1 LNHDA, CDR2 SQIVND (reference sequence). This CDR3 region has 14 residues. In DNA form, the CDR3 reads TGTGCCAGTAGTATGACAGGAGACAATCAGCCCCAGCATTTT. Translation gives CASSMTGDNQPQHF.

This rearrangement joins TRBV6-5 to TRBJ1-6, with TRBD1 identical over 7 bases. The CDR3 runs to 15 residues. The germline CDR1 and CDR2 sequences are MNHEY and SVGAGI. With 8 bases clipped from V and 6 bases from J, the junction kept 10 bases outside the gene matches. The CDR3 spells CASRAPGQPNSPLHF. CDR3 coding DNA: TGTGCCAGCCGCGCCCCGGGACAGCCTAATTCACCCCTCCACTTT.

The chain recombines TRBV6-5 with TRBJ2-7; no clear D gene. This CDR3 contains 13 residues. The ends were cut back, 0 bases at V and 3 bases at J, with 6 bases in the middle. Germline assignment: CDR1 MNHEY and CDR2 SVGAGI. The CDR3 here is CASSYSERYEQYF. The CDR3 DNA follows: TGTGCCAGCAGTTACTCGGAGCGCTACGAGCAGTACTTC.

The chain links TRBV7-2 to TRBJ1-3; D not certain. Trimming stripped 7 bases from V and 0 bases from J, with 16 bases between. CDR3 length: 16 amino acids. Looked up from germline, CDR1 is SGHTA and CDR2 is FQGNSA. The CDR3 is CASTSREAHSGNTIYF. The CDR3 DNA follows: TGTGCCAGCACCTCCAGAGAGGCTCACTCTGGAAACACCATATATTTT.

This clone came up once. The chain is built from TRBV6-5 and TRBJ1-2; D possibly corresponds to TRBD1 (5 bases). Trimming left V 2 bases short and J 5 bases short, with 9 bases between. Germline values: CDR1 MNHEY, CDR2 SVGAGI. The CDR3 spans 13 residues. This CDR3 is CASSYRQGYGYTF. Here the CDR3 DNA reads TGTGCCAGCAGTTACCGGCAGGGTTATGGCTACACCTTC.

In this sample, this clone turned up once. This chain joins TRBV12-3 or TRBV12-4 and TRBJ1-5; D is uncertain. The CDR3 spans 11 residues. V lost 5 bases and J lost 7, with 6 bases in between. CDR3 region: CASSPLQPQHF. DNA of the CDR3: TGTGCCAGCAGTCCGCTACAGCCCCAGCATTTT.

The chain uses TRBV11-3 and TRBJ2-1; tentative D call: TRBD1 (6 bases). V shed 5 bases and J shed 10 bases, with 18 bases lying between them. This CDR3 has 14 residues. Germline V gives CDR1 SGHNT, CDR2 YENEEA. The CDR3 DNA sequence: TGTGCCAGCAGCCTCGGGACAAGCGACGTAGAGCAGTTCTTC. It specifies CASSLGTSDVEQFF. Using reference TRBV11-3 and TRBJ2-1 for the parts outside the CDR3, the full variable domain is EAGVVQSPRYKIIEKKQPVAFWCNPISGHNTLYWYLQNLGQGPELLIRYENEEAVDDSQLPKDRFSAERLKGVDSTLKIQPAELGDSAVYLCASSLGTSDVEQFFGPGTRLTVL.

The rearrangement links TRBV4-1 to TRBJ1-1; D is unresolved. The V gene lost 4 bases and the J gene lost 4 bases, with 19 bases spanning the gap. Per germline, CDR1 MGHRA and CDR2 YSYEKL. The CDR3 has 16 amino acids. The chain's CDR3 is CASSPQTDSMGTEAFF. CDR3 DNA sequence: TGCGCCAGCAGCCCTCAAACCGACTCGATGGGCACTGAAGCTTTCTTT.

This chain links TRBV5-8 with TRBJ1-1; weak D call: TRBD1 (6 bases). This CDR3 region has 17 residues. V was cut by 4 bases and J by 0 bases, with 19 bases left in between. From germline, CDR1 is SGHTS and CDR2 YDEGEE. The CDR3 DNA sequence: TGTGCCAGCAGCGCTTTACAGGGCGATCCCATGAACACTGAAGCTTTCTTT. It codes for CASSALQGDPMNTEAFF. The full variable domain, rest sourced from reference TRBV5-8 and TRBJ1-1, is EAGVTQSPTHLIKTRGQQATLRCSPISGHTSVYWYQQALGLGLQFLLWYDEGEERNRGNFPPRFSGRQFPNYSSELNVNALELEDSALYLCASSALQGDPMNTEAFFGQGTRLTVV.

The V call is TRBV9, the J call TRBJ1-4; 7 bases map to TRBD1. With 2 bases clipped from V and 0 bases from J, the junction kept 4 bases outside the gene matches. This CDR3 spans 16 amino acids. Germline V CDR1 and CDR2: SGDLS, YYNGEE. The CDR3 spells CASSVGTAATNEKLFF. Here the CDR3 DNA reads TGTGCCAGCAGCGTCGGGACAGCTGCAACTAATGAAAAACTGTTTTTT.

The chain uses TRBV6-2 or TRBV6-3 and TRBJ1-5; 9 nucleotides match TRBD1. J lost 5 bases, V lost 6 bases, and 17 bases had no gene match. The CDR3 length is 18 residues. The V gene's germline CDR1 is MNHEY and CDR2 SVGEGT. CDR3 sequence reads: CASSGTNPGQGQHQPQHF. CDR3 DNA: TGTGCCAGCAGCGGAACGAACCCGGGACAGGGACAACATCAGCCCCAGCATTTT.

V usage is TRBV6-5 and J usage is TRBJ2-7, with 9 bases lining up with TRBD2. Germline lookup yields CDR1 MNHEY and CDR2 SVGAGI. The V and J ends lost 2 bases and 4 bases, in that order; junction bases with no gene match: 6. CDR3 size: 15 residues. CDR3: CASSYPLAGKYEQYF. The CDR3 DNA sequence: TGTGCCAGCAGTTACCCCCTAGCGGGAAAATACGAGCAGTACTTC.

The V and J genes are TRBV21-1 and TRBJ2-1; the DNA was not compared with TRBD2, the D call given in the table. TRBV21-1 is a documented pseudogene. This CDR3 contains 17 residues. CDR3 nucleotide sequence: TGTGCCAGCAGCGACACTAGCGGGGGACCTACGTCCAATGAGCAGTTCTTC. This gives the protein CASSDTSGGPTSNEQFF.

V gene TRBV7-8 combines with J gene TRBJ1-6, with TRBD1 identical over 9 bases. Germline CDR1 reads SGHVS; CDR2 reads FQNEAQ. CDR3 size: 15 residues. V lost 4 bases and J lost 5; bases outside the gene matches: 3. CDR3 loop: CASSSGQGNNSPLHF. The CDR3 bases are TGTGCCAGCAGCTCGGGACAGGGAAATAATTCACCCCTCCACTTT.

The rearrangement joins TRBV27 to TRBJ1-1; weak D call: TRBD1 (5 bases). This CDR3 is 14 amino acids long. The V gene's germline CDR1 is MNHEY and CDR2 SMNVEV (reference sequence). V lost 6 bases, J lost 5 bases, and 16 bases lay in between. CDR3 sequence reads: CASSRGEELTEAFF. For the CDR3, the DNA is TGTGCCAGCAGCCGGGGGGAGGAATTGACTGAAGCTTTCTTT.